The 14 T cell receptor beta chains in this list originate from one sample, sequenced in a study of cytomegalovirus exposure and HLA in healthy donors. This PCR relied on a set of 60 Vbeta primers and 13 Jbeta primers. Profiling relied on immunoSEQ multiplex PCR, and the TCRdb table lists in-frame clones only, not all of them. There are some 220,000 clones in the sample; just over 75% occur only once, and around 2.9% lies in the top ten. The sequencing input was PBMCs. These TCRs come from a woman aged 55 to 70 in good health and CMV-seropositive.

The J gene is TRBJ1-2, the V gene TRBV9; TRBD1 agrees at 7 bases. The CDR3 consists of 15 residues. Unmatched junction bases numbered 7, after V lost 3 bases and J lost 2 bases. From germline, CDR1 is SGDLS and CDR2 YYNGEE. The CDR3 sequence is CASSEDPTGNYGYTF. The DNA for the CDR3 is TGTGCCAGCAGCGAGGACCCGACAGGGAACTATGGCTACACCTTC.

Concerning this clone itself: Without the conserved terminal phenylalanine or tryptophan, this CDR3 likely stems from a read error. The limits of the CDR3 on the DNA are not certain, so only TCRdb's listed CDR3 is given. V usage is TRBV7-2 and J usage is TRBJ2-7; TRBD1, the D gene given by the table, was not confirmed from the DNA. The CDR3 is made up of 13 amino acids, end residues included. Germline V gene sequence: CDR1 SGHTA, CDR2 FQGNSA. The CDR3 spells CASSFLDRGEKYL.

The chain couples TRBV7-8 to TRBJ1-5; D not certain. Germline V lookup: CDR1 SGHVS, CDR2 FQNEAQ. V gave up 3 bases and J gave up 1 base, with 13 bases separating them. The CDR3 spans 16 residues. The CDR3 region is CASSFGEGLSNQPQHF. CDR3 DNA sequence: TGTGCCAGCAGCTTTGGGGAGGGATTGAGCAATCAGCCCCAGCATTTT. Complete variable domain (other parts from reference TRBV7-8 and TRBJ1-5): GAGVSQSPRYKVAKRGQDVALRCDPISGHVSLFWYQQALGQGPEFLTYFQNEAQLDKSGLPSDRFFAERPEGSVSTLKIQRTQQEDSAVYLCASSFGEGLSNQPQHFGDGTRLSIL.

V gene TRBV5-4 combines with J gene TRBJ1-2; D is uncertain. V was clipped by 4 bases and J by 3 bases, with 13 bases between them. The CDR3 is 14 amino acids. Germline V CDR1 and CDR2: SGHNT, YYREEE (reference sequence). The CDR3 here is CASSPRGLDYGYTF. As DNA, the CDR3 is TGTGCCAGCAGCCCGAGAGGACTAGACTATGGCTACACCTTC.

V is TRBV7-9 and J is TRBJ1-2; D possibly corresponds to TRBD1 (5 bases). The germline V gene encodes CDR1 SEHNR and CDR2 FQNEAQ (reference sequence). The CDR3 is made up of 13 amino acids. V lost 3 bases and J 6 bases, leaving 11 bases between the germline ends. The CDR3 loop reads CASSFGGENGYTF. CDR3 in DNA: TGTGCCAGCAGCTTCGGGGGTGAGAATGGCTACACCTTC.

The chain employs TRBV1 and TRBJ2-2; TRBD2, the table's D call, was not compared with the DNA. TRBV1 has pseudogene status. The CDR3 loop spans 20 amino acids. CDR3 amino acids: CTSSQDRRASGYTNTGELFF. DNA for the CDR3: TGCACCAGCAGCCAAGATCGAAGGGCTAGCGGGTACACGAACACCGGGGAGCTGTTTTTT.

This chain uses TRBV2 with TRBJ1-6; 12 bases agree with TRBD1. V dropped 6 bases and J dropped 10; count of bases not matched to a gene: 4. This CDR3 is built from 14 residues. The V gene's germline CDR1 is SNHLY and CDR2 FYNNEI. The CDR3 region has the DNA TGTGCCAGCAGCCGGGACAGGGGGCCCTCACCCCTCCACTTT. It translates to CASSRDRGPSPLHF.

The chain couples TRBV25-1 to TRBJ1-1; 8 bases fit TRBD1. Trimming at V came to 6 bases and at J to 4 bases, leaving 13 bases not matched to a gene. Germline CDR1 MGHDK, CDR2 SYGVNS. The length of the CDR3 is 16 residues. CDR3 nucleotides: TGTGCCAGCAGCCCCCAGCAGGGGGCTTCAACCACTGAAGCTTTCTTT. Protein product: CASSPQQGASTTEAFF.

The V and J genes are TRBV5-4 and TRBJ1-6; D gene uncertain. There are 13 residues in the CDR3. The germline V and J ends were trimmed by 4 bases and 9 bases, with 11 bases remaining between them. The germline V gene encodes CDR1 SGHNT and CDR2 YYREEE (reference sequence). The CDR3 coding sequence is TGTGCCAGCAGCCCCGAAGGACTTTCACCCCTCCACTTT. Translating it yields CASSPEGLSPLHF. Full variable domain (outside the CDR3, taken from reference TRBV5-4 and TRBJ1-6): ETGVTQSPTHLIKTRGQQVTLRCSSQSGHNTVSWYQQALGQGPQFIFQYYREEENGRGNFPPRFSGLQFPNYSSELNVNALELDDSALYLCASSPEGLSPLHFGNGTRLTVT.

The rearrangement joins TRBV5-1 to TRBJ2-7, with TRBD2 as a possible D gene (6 bases). CDR3 size: 13 residues. The germline V gene has CDR1 SGHRS and CDR2 YFSETQ. V shed 0 bases and J shed 5 bases, with 9 bases lying between them. CDR3 DNA: TGCGCCAGCAGCTTGGGAGGAGGGGACGAGCAGTACTTC. Its translation is CASSLGGGDEQYF.

The J gene is TRBJ2-5, the V gene TRBV10-1, with 9 bases lining up with TRBD2. The germline CDR1 and CDR2 sequences are WNHNN and SYGVQD (reference sequence). Trimming cost V 0 bases and J 4 bases; bases outside gene matches: 3. The CDR3 consists of 15 residues. The CDR3 here is CASSESGSGGETQYF. The DNA for the CDR3 is TGCGCCAGCAGTGAGTCGGGTAGCGGGGGAGAGACCCAGTACTTC.

V and J are TRBV18 and TRBJ1-3, with D perhaps matching TRBD1 (6 bases). The germline gives CDR1 KGHSH, CDR2 LQKENI. The V gene lost 3 bases and the J gene lost 0 bases, with 9 bases spanning the gap. The CDR3 length is 15 residues. DNA of the CDR3: TGTGCCAGCTCACCCAGGACAGACTCTGGAAACACCATATATTTT. As protein: CASSPRTDSGNTIYF.

The chain employs TRBV5-1 and TRBJ2-5, with a weak D call TRBD2 (5 bases). With 4 bases removed from V and 4 bases from J, the gap between germline ends came to 17 bases. CDR3 length: 15 amino acids. The germline gives CDR1 SGHRS, CDR2 YFSETQ. This CDR3 is CASSPGNPGRETQYF. CDR3 DNA: TGCGCCAGCAGCCCCGGGAATCCCGGGCGAGAGACCCAGTACTTC.

The chain uses TRBV6-6 and TRBJ2-7; 9 positions match TRBD1. Germline trimming cut 5 bases from V and 2 bases from J; bases unmatched to any gene: 4. The CDR3 is 14 residues long. Germline V gives CDR1 MNHNY, CDR2 SVGAGI (reference sequence). CDR3 sequence reads: CASSQGQGTYEQYF. The CDR3 region has the DNA TGTGCCAGCAGTCAGGGACAGGGAACCTACGAGCAGTACTTC.